This T cell receptor beta chain was identified in a study of T cell repertoires in cytomegalovirus infection. Study-level information: Epitope selection comprised recently identified HLA-C-restricted CMV epitopes and well-studied HLA-B-restricted CMV epitopes. Public TCR beta signatures provided an indication of both CMV infection and a matching HLA type.

Overall study findings and caveats: Ex vivo responses were dominated by HLA-C-restricted CMV-specific TCR beta clonotypes.

Worth noting for this clonotype: Its antigen is unidentified.

TCRdb itself ran the reads through MiXCR, one entry per CDR3 protein. This sample has a few hundred thousand distinct CDR3 sequences; 40% to 50% occur once, and the top ten carry about 45%. Sequencing was performed on cultured PBMCs, taken from culture after CMV antigen stimulation. The source of this sequence is a human donor in good health (CMV status not recorded). Some clones in this sample may be carry-over from other donors' samples.

CDR3 coding DNA: TGTGCCAGCAGTTTAAACGTGGGAACCAATCACCCCAAAAACATTCAGTACTTC. Protein: CASSLNVGTNHPKNIQYF. J is TRBJ2-4 and V is TRBV12-3 or TRBV12-4; D is unclear. The ends were cut back, 2 bases at V and 2 bases at J, with 19 bases in the middle. The CDR3 spans 18 residues.